Below are 15 T cell receptor beta chains sequenced from a single sample in a study of blood T cells in healthy people across ages. The authors ran a second PCR of about 6 to 12 cycles using a sample-barcoded 5' primer and a J-beta primer mix. MiXCR, run by TCRdb on the 5' RACE reads, gives a single entry per CDR3 protein. Of hundreds of thousands of distinct CDR3 sequences detected, about 53% appear once; the ten largest clones hold over 35%. The sample comprised blood. These TCRs come from a man in his 60s in good health.

This clonotype was counted many times. This sequence joins TRBV20-1 and TRBJ2-5; TRBD2 matches 12 bases. CDR3 length: 17 amino acids. Germline CDR1 reads DFQATT; CDR2 reads SNEGSKA (reference sequence). V lost 2 bases to trimming and J lost 5 bases; unmatched junction nucleotides: 12. CDR3 amino acids: CSARPTLAGGHVETQYF. The CDR3 DNA follows: TGCAGTGCTAGACCCACCCTAGCGGGGGGGCACGTGGAGACCCAGTACTTC.

The chain uses TRBV20-1 and TRBJ2-3; 8 positions match TRBD1. Germline CDR1 DFQATT, CDR2 SNEGSKA (reference sequence). The junction had 5 bases not matched to a gene; V was cut back by 2 bases and J by 4 bases. This CDR3 has 14 amino acids. CDR3 residues: CSARKTGAADTQYF. The CDR3 DNA reads as TGCAGTGCTAGAAAGACAGGGGCAGCAGATACGCAGTATTTT.

The J gene is TRBJ2-7, the V gene TRBV20-1; D could derive from TRBD1 or TRBD2 (5 bases each). The germline gives CDR1 DFQATT, CDR2 SNEGSKA (reference sequence). The V and J ends lost 5 bases and 3 bases respectively, with 11 bases between them. The CDR3 has 12 amino acids. Here the CDR3 reads CSADRGDYEQYF. CDR3 in DNA: TGCAGTGCTGACCGGGGCGACTACGAGCAGTACTTC.

The chain combines TRBV20-1 with TRBJ2-1; D remains unclear. This CDR3 has 16 amino acids. V was clipped by 7 bases and J by 0 bases, with 19 bases between them. Germline-derived CDR1 and CDR2 are DFQATT and SNEGSKA (reference sequence). The CDR3 nucleotides read TGCAGTGGAGTTAGAGGACCCATCAGCTCCTACAATGAGCAGTTCTTC. Its protein is CSGVRGPISSYNEQFF.

This chain connects TRBV15 to TRBJ1-5; TRBD1 agrees at 10 bases. The V segment lost 3 bases and the J segment 1 base; nucleotides outside the gene matches: 3. This CDR3 is 16 amino acids long. Germline V gene lookup returns CDR1 LNHNV and CDR2 YYDKDF (reference sequence). CDR3 amino acids: CATSSRDRGSNQPQHF. For the CDR3, the DNA is TGTGCCACCAGCAGCCGGGACAGGGGAAGCAATCAGCCCCAGCATTTT. Using reference TRBV15 and TRBJ1-5 for the parts outside the CDR3, the full variable domain is DAMVIQNPRYQVTQFGKPVTLSCSQTLNHNVMYWYQQKSSQAPKLLFHYYDKDFNNEADTPDNFQSRRPNTSFCFLDIRSPGLGDTAMYLCATSSRDRGSNQPQHFGDGTRLSIL.

The genes are TRBV10-3 and TRBJ2-1, with D maybe TRBD1 (6 bases). Looked up from germline, CDR1 is ENHRY and CDR2 is SYGVKD. V lost 11 bases, J lost 2 bases, and 13 bases lay in between. The CDR3 is 13 amino acids. In DNA form, the CDR3 reads TGTGCCGCAACCGGGACACCCTACAATGAGCAGTTCTTC. Amino acids: CAATGTPYNEQFF.

V and J are TRBV6-1 and TRBJ2-4; maybe TRBD2 (6 bases). This CDR3 is 16 amino acids long. Trimming removed 4 bases at V and 0 bases at J, with 13 bases between. Germline assignment: CDR1 MNHNS and CDR2 SASEGT. CDR3 DNA: TGTGCCAGCAGTGGTGGGGGGAAGGGAGCCAAAAACATTCAGTACTTC. Encoded protein: CASSGGGKGAKNIQYF.

This chain connects TRBV29-1 to TRBJ2-3; 10 bases line up with TRBD2. Germline-derived CDR1 and CDR2 are SQVTM and ANQGSEA. The CDR3 has 15 residues. V lost 4 bases to trimming and J lost 6 bases; unmatched junction nucleotides: 10. CDR3 residues: CSVGTTSGTSDTQYF. CDR3 DNA sequence: TGCAGCGTTGGTACAACTAGCGGGACGTCGGATACGCAGTATTTT.

The rearrangement uses TRBV20-1 and TRBJ2-5; TRBD1 matches at 8 bases. After removal of 2 bases from V and 2 bases from J, the junction contained 4 bases not matched to a gene. The CDR3 sequence is 14 residues long. In germline, CDR1 is DFQATT, CDR2 SNEGSKA (reference sequence). The CDR3 protein is CSARKRDRQETQYF. In DNA form, the CDR3 reads TGCAGTGCTAGAAAGAGGGACAGGCAAGAGACCCAGTACTTC.

This clonotype has just one count. V usage is TRBV6-2 or TRBV6-3 and J usage is TRBJ2-3; 10 positions agree with TRBD2. V gave up 0 bases and J gave up 4 bases; unmatched junction bases: 7. The CDR3 contains 17 residues. Per germline, CDR1 MNHEY and CDR2 SVGEGT. DNA for the CDR3: TGTGCCAGCAGTTACTCGTCTTCTAGCGGGGGCGCAGATACGCAGTATTTT. This gives the protein CASSYSSSSGGADTQYF.

This chain uses TRBV5-1 with TRBJ2-5; D possibly corresponds to TRBD1 (7 bases). CDR3 length: 16 amino acids. Per the germline V gene, CDR1 is SGHRS and CDR2 is YFSETQ. Trimming left V 0 bases short and J 2 bases short, with 14 bases between. The DNA of the CDR3 is TGCGCCAGCAGCTTGGACCCCAGGGGGGCTCAAGAGACCCAGTACTTC. Translated: CASSLDPRGAQETQYF. Full variable domain (remainder filled in from reference TRBV5-1 and TRBJ2-5): KAGVTQTPRYLIKTRGQQVTLSCSPISGHRSVSWYQQTPGQGLQFLFEYFSETQRNKGNFPGRFSGRQFSNSRSEMNVSTLELGDSALYLCASSLDPRGAQETQYFGPGTRLLVL.

The V gene is TRBV6-5, the J gene TRBJ1-4, with 7 bases lining up with TRBD1. CDR3 length: 13 residues. The trim removed 6 bases at V and 8 bases at J, leaving 6 bases unmatched. CDR1 MNHEY and CDR2 SVGAGI come from the germline V gene. The DNA of the CDR3 is TGTGCCAGCAGGACGACAGGGAACGAAAAACTGTTTTTT. Translated: CASRTTGNEKLFF.

The chain is built from TRBV7-7 and TRBJ2-1; 7 bases line up with TRBD1. The better agreement between TRBJ2-7 and the DNA end casts doubt on the J call. Germline V gene lookup returns CDR1 SSHAT and CDR2 FNYEAQ (reference sequence). This CDR3 is built from 16 residues. The CDR3 loop reads CASSAGQDHSYNEQYF. The CDR3 DNA reads as TGTGCCAGCAGCGCAGGACAGGACCATTCATACAATGAGCAGTACTTC.

The V and J genes are TRBV7-9 and TRBJ2-1; 8 nucleotides agree with TRBD1. The CDR3 contains 15 residues. The V gene end was trimmed by 4 bases and the J gene end by 10 bases; junction bases not matched to a gene: 12. Germline CDR1 SEHNR, CDR2 FQNEAQ (reference sequence). In nucleotides, the CDR3 is TGTGCCAGCAGCTCAAGACTAGACAGGGGTGGAGAGCAGTTCTTC. It translates to CASSSRLDRGGEQFF.

The genes are TRBV20-1 and TRBJ2-5; D perhaps matches TRBD2 (6 bases). Trimming took off 6 bases at V and 1 base at J, with 18 bases between the two ends. The CDR3 spans 15 residues. Per germline, CDR1 DFQATT and CDR2 SNEGSKA (reference sequence). The CDR3 loop is CSASTLRGSQETQYF. In DNA form, the CDR3 reads TGCAGTGCAAGCACCCTACGGGGGTCCCAAGAGACCCAGTACTTC.